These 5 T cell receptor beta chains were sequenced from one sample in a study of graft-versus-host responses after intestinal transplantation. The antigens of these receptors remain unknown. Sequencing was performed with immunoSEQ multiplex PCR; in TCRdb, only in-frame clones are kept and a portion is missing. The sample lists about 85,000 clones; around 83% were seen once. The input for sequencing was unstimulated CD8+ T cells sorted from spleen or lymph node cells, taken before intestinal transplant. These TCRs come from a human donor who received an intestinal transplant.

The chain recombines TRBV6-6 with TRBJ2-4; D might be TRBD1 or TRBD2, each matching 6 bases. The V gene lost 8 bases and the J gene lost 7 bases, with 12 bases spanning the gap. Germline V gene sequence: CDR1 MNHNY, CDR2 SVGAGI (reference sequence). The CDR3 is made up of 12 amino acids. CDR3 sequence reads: CASRIGGNIQYF. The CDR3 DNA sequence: TGTGCCAGCCGCATAGGGGGGAACATTCAGTACTTC.

This CDR3 is CASSATGREGYEQYF. In DNA, the CDR3 is TGTGCCAGCAGCGCAACAGGGAGGGAGGGTTACGAGCAGTACTTC. The genes are TRBV9 and TRBJ2-7; D is perhaps TRBD2 (7 bases). V gave up 3 bases and J gave up 4 bases, with 17 bases separating them. Germline CDR1 is SGDLS and CDR2 is YYNGEE. The CDR3 length is 15 residues.

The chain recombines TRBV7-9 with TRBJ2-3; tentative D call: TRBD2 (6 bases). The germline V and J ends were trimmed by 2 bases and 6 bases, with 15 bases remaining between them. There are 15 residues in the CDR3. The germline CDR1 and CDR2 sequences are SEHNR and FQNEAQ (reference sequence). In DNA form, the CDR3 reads TGTGCCAGCAGCTTAATGGGACTTGCTCCGGATACGCAGTATTTT. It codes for CASSLMGLAPDTQYF.

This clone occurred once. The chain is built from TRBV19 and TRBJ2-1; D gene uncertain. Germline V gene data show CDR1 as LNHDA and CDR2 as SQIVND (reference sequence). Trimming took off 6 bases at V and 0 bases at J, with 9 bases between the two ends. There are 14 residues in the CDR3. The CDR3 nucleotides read TGTGCCAGTAGAAGTGGCAGCTCCTACAATGAGCAGTTCTTC. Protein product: CASRSGSSYNEQFF.

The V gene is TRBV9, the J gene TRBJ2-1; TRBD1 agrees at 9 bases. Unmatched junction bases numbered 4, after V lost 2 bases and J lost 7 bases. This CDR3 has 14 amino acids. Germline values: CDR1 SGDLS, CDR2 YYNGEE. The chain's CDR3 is CASSVSDRGNEQFF. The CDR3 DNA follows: TGTGCCAGCAGCGTCTCGGACAGGGGAAATGAGCAGTTCTTC.